The entry below describes one TCR beta chain. RNA transcripts yielded amplified TCR beta CDR3 regions. RT-PCR in the first round used HTBI primers; a second-round multiplex PCR followed. TCRdb re-called the multiplex PCR reads through MiXCR, storing one row per CDR3 protein. The table has over a million distinct CDR3 sequences, about two fifths seen once. This sample was taken from a study of Graves' ophthalmopathy and Graves' hyperthyroidism. Germline V gene lookup returns CDR1 DFQATT and CDR2 SNEGSKA (reference sequence). The CDR3 length is 14 residues. The V end lost 6 bases, the J end lost 8 bases, and 19 bases lay between the germline ends.

The origin of this receptor is an adult man with Graves' hyperthyroidism. The chain has TRBV20-1 and TRBJ1-4; TRBD1 is a possible D gene (5 bases). Sequenced: peripheral blood or thyroid tissue (not recorded which). CDR3 DNA: TGCAGTGCCCGGGGACGGCGGCTAGGGGAAAAACTGTTTTTT. Protein: CSARGRRLGEKLFF.